A single sample gave rise to the 3 T cell receptor beta chains below, sequenced in a study of blood T cell repertoires in COVID-19. Sequencing was performed with immunoSEQ multiplex PCR; in TCRdb, only in-frame clones are kept and a portion is missing. The sample records around 120,000 clones, 80% to 90% being singletons. Material: peripheral blood. Receptors originate from a man in his sixties or seventies who had recovered from COVID-19.

This clone was seen more than once but under ten times. CDR3 DNA sequence: TGTGCCAGCAGCTTCCACGGAGGCACAGATACGCAGTATTTT. This encodes CASSFHGGTDTQYF. V gene TRBV11-3 combines with J gene TRBJ2-3, with D unresolved. There are 14 residues in the CDR3. The germline CDR1 and CDR2 sequences are SGHNT and YENEEA. The V and J ends lost 3 bases and 1 base respectively, with 8 bases between them.

The CDR3 sequence is CASSLIGGQRAFF. CDR3 coding DNA: TGTGCCAGCAGCTTAATAGGCGGGCAGAGAGCTTTCTTT. V is TRBV7-3 and J is TRBJ1-1; D remains unclear. The V gene lost 1 base and the J gene lost 10 bases, with 13 bases spanning the gap. This CDR3 is 13 amino acids long. The germline V gene has CDR1 SGHTA and CDR2 FQGTGA.

V and J are TRBV5-1 and TRBJ1-6, with D maybe TRBD1 (6 bases). Germline values: CDR1 SGHRS, CDR2 YFSETQ. CDR3 length: 13 residues. Trimming removed 2 bases from V and 8 bases from J, with 8 bases in between. CDR3 residues: CASSLKGDSPLHF. CDR3 in DNA: TGCGCCAGCAGCTTAAAGGGGGATTCACCCCTCCACTTT.